These 28 T cell receptor beta chains originate from one sample sequenced in a study of T cells in Graves' hyperthyroidism and ophthalmopathy. Researchers amplified the TCR beta CDR3 regions from RNA transcripts. Primed by the HTBI set, a first-round RT-PCR was run on the TCR CDR3. TCRdb re-called the multiplex PCR reads through MiXCR, storing one row per CDR3 protein. The sample lists about 380,000 distinct CDR3 sequences; approximately 15% were seen once. Sequenced material: blood. The receptors shown here come from a woman aged 25 to 45 with Graves' ophthalmopathy.

There are many counts of this clonotype. The rearrangement links TRBV20-1 to TRBJ2-5; D is unresolved. Germline assignment: CDR1 DFQATT and CDR2 SNEGSKA (reference sequence). V dropped 6 bases and J dropped 5 bases, with 16 bases sitting between them. The CDR3 covers 13 residues. The CDR3 reads CSAQADGWETQYF. The CDR3 DNA follows: TGCAGTGCCCAGGCAGACGGATGGGAGACCCAGTACTTC.

The chain recombines TRBV4-1 with TRBJ2-7; TRBD1 agrees at 11 bases. The CDR3 contains 15 residues. V was pared by 3 bases and J by 7 bases, with 8 bases of the junction left unmatched. The germline gives CDR1 MGHRA, CDR2 YSYEKL. The CDR3 sequence is CASSHRSGTGGEQYF. CDR3 nucleotide sequence: TGCGCCAGCAGCCACAGATCCGGGACAGGGGGTGAGCAGTACTTC.

This clonotype occurred many times. V gene TRBV7-2 combines with J gene TRBJ1-1, with D maybe TRBD1 (5 bases). This CDR3 comprises 14 residues. Looked up from germline, CDR1 is SGHTA and CDR2 is FQGNSA. With 5 bases removed from V and 4 bases from J, the gap between germline ends came to 14 bases. In DNA form, the CDR3 reads TGTGCCAGCAGCCGAAGGTCCGGGGGCACTGAAGCTTTCTTT. It codes for CASSRRSGGTEAFF.

This clonotype has only a few counts. The chain has TRBV9 and TRBJ1-6; the D gene is possibly TRBD1 (5 bases). CDR3 length: 14 residues. Germline V gene data show CDR1 as SGDLS and CDR2 as YYNGEE. With 6 bases removed from V and 6 bases from J, the gap between germline ends came to 13 bases. In DNA, the CDR3 is TGTGCCAGCAATCTAGGGGTGGGTAATTCACCCCTCCACTTT. Protein product: CASNLGVGNSPLHF. The full variable domain, rest sourced from reference TRBV9 and TRBJ1-6, is DSGVTQTPKHLITATGQRVTLRCSPRSGDLSVYWYQQSLDQGLQFLIQYYNGEERAKGNILERFSAQQFPDLHSELNLSSLELGDSALYFCASNLGVGNSPLHFGNGTRLTVT.

This clonotype was counted between two and nine times. This rearrangement joins TRBV29-1 to TRBJ2-7, with D tentatively TRBD2 (6 bases). This CDR3 is 15 amino acids long. With 0 bases removed from V and 7 bases from J, the gap between germline ends came to 19 bases. Germline V gene sequence: CDR1 SQVTM, CDR2 ANQGSEA. CDR3: CSVEDPTRAGSEQYF. In DNA, the CDR3 is TGCAGCGTTGAAGATCCTACGCGCGCGGGATCGGAGCAGTACTTC.

This clonotype was seen many times. The CDR3 DNA reads as TGTGCCAGCAGATCACTAGCGCCTAGCACAGATACGCAGTATTTT. Amino acid sequence: CASRSLAPSTDTQYF. The chain recombines TRBV12-3 or TRBV12-4 with TRBJ2-3; the match to TRBD2 covers 7 bases. J was trimmed by 0 bases and V by 6 bases; bases with no gene match: 6. The CDR3 loop spans 15 amino acids.

This chain connects TRBV2 to TRBJ1-1; D is ambiguous. CDR3 length equals 14 residues. Germline CDR1 reads SNHLY; CDR2 reads FYNNEI. Trimming removed 3 bases from V and 8 bases from J, with 16 bases in between. The CDR3, as DNA: TGTGCCAGCAGTGACAATTACCCCAGGACGGAAGCTTTCTTT. This translates into CASSDNYPRTEAFF.

This clonotype showed up many times. V and J are TRBV12-3 or TRBV12-4 and TRBJ1-5; D may be TRBD1 (6 bases). V was shortened by 5 bases and J by 7 bases, with 18 bases between the two germline ends. This CDR3 is 15 amino acids long. CDR3 in amino acids: CASSPPSGRGQPQHF. The CDR3 nucleotides read TGTGCCAGCAGTCCCCCCTCGGGTAGGGGGCAGCCCCAGCATTTT.

Many counts were recorded for this clonotype. V gene TRBV11-3 combines with J gene TRBJ2-5, with D unclear. The V end was cut by 5 bases, the J end by 5 bases, with 9 bases between. Germline V gene lookup returns CDR1 SGHNT and CDR2 YENEEA. The CDR3 has 12 residues. CDR3 region: CASSPARETQYF. The DNA for the CDR3 is TGTGCCAGCAGCCCCGCTCGGGAGACCCAGTACTTC.

This chain uses TRBV15 with TRBJ2-1; a weak D match, TRBD2 (5 bases). This CDR3 has 13 residues. Between the trimmed V and J ends, which lost 1 base and 7 bases, there was a span of 8 bases. CDR1 and CDR2 (germline): LNHNV, YYDKDF (reference sequence). CDR3 bases: TGTGCCACCAGCAGAGCCTTAGCGAATGAGCAGTTCTTC. Amino acids: CATSRALANEQFF.

This clonotype was seen ten or more times. This rearrangement joins TRBV20-1 to TRBJ2-3, with D possibly matching TRBD2 (6 bases). CDR3 length: 15 amino acids. From germline, CDR1 is DFQATT and CDR2 SNEGSKA (reference sequence). Trimming left V 3 bases short and J 4 bases short, with 17 bases between. This chain's CDR3 is CSARARAGRADTQYF. The DNA for the CDR3 is TGCAGTGCTAGGGCCAGGGCGGGGCGTGCAGATACGCAGTATTTT.

This clonotype was detected a few times. This chain uses TRBV27 with TRBJ2-5, with D possibly matching TRBD1 (6 bases). The CDR3 covers 15 residues. Germline CDR1 and CDR2: MNHEY and SMNVEV (reference sequence). The ends were cut back, 4 bases at V and 4 bases at J, with 16 bases in the middle. CDR3 residues: CASSSNPGAGETQYF. CDR3 sequence (DNA): TGTGCCAGCAGTTCCAACCCAGGGGCAGGAGAGACCCAGTACTTC.

This clonotype was detected ten times or more. The J gene is TRBJ2-7, the V gene TRBV28, with TRBD1 identical over 7 bases. Germline-derived CDR1 and CDR2 are MDHEN and SYDVKM. J lost 7 bases, V lost 6 bases, and 15 bases had no gene match. The length of the CDR3 is 15 residues. The CDR3 region is CASSDGFGQAREQYF. CDR3 nucleotide sequence: TGTGCCAGCAGCGACGGATTTGGACAGGCAAGGGAGCAGTACTTC.

The chain uses TRBV15 and TRBJ2-2, with a possible D match to TRBD1 (6 bases). CDR1 is LNHNV and CDR2 is YYDKDF in the germline V gene (reference sequence). The V end was cut by 5 bases, the J end by 1 base, with 11 bases between. The CDR3 runs to 15 residues. The CDR3 DNA reads TGTGCCACCAGCCCATCAGGGGTGAACACCGGGGAGCTGTTTTTT. This codes for CATSPSGVNTGELFF.

This clonotype was counted only a few times. This clone may be a read error of a much larger clone one base away. This chain links TRBV27 with TRBJ1-1, with D perhaps matching TRBD1 (6 bases). Trimming removed 7 bases at V and 5 bases at J, with 17 bases between. This CDR3 comprises 14 residues. Germline V CDR1 and CDR2: MNHEY, SMNVEV (reference sequence). This chain's CDR3 is CASKDRTIRTEAFF. The CDR3 bases are TGTGCCAGCAAAGACAGGACTATAAGAACTGAAGCTTTCTTT.

The sample holds many counts of this clonotype. J is TRBJ2-2 and V is TRBV28, with D hard to call. Germline loops: CDR1 MDHEN, CDR2 SYDVKM. V was pared by 3 bases and J by 4 bases, with 3 bases between. The CDR3 runs to 12 residues. The CDR3 DNA reads as TGTGCCAGCAGTTTCACCACCGGGGAGCTGTTTTTT. It codes for CASSFTTGELFF.

This clonotype was recorded a few times. The chain carries TRBV19 and TRBJ2-5, with a tentative D call TRBD1 (6 bases). The germline V gene has CDR1 LNHDA and CDR2 SQIVND (reference sequence). V lost 1 base and J 9 bases, leaving 6 bases between the germline ends. The CDR3 loop spans 11 amino acids. For the CDR3, the DNA is TGTGCCAGTAGTATAGGGGGGCCCCAGTACTTC. Translation: CASSIGGPQYF.

V and J are TRBV19 and TRBJ2-1; D gene uncertain. The CDR3 contains 14 residues. V gave up 5 bases and J gave up 0 bases, with 8 bases separating them. CDR1 LNHDA and CDR2 SQIVND come from the germline V gene (reference sequence). The CDR3 spells CASSPMSSYNEQFF. In DNA, the CDR3 is TGTGCCAGTAGTCCCATGAGCTCCTACAATGAGCAGTTCTTC.

This chain connects TRBV6-2 or TRBV6-3 to TRBJ2-2; the D is unclear. V lost 2 bases to trimming and J lost 4 bases, with 11 bases between them. The CDR3 sequence is 15 residues long. Germline loops: CDR1 MNHEY, CDR2 SVGEGT. CDR3 amino acids: CASSYATGPTGELFF. The CDR3 coding sequence is TGTGCCAGCAGTTACGCCACCGGGCCCACCGGGGAGCTGTTTTTT.

This chain connects TRBV25-1 to TRBJ1-4; a weak D match, TRBD1 (6 bases). This CDR3 contains 14 residues. Trimming shortened V by 8 bases and J by 4 bases, and 14 bases separated the two germline ends. The germline CDR1 and CDR2 sequences are MGHDK and SYGVNS. CDR3 nucleotide sequence: TGTGCCAGCCTCTCGGACAGCAATAATGAAAAACTGTTTTTT. This translates into CASLSDSNNEKLFF.

The rearrangement links TRBV14 to TRBJ2-5, with 8 bases lining up with TRBD2. There are 16 residues in the CDR3. J gave up 0 bases and V 2 bases, and 5 bases lay outside the gene matches. CDR1 is SGHDN, CDR2 FVKESK, per germline. This CDR3 is CASSQRRGADQETQYF. The CDR3 coding sequence is TGTGCCAGCAGCCAAAGGCGGGGGGCCGACCAAGAGACCCAGTACTTC.

The chain employs TRBV6-2 or TRBV6-3 and TRBJ2-1, with D perhaps TRBD1 (6 bases). The CDR3 spans 14 residues. Between the trimmed V and J ends, which lost 5 bases and 6 bases, there was a span of 14 bases. Germline loops: CDR1 MNHEY, CDR2 SVGEGT. The DNA of the CDR3 is TGTGCCAGCAGTAACCGGGACAAAGTCAATGAGCAGTTCTTC. Translating it yields CASSNRDKVNEQFF.

This clonotype was counted only a few times. The chain employs TRBV27 and TRBJ2-6; 10 positions agree with TRBD1. Germline V gene sequence: CDR1 MNHEY, CDR2 SMNVEV (reference sequence). This CDR3 has 16 amino acids. V lost 8 bases and J lost 2; bases outside the gene matches: 6. The CDR3 loop is CASLGTGVAGANVLTF. DNA of the CDR3: TGTGCCAGCCTCGGGACAGGGGTCGCTGGGGCCAACGTCCTGACTTTC.

There are many counts of this clonotype. The V gene is TRBV6-1, the J gene TRBJ1-1, with 8 bases aligning to TRBD1. V was pared by 2 bases and J by 0 bases, with 2 bases of the junction left unmatched. The germline V gene encodes CDR1 MNHNS and CDR2 SASEGT. This CDR3 region has 15 residues. This CDR3 reads CASSERTGMNTEAFF. In DNA, the CDR3 is TGTGCCAGCAGTGAAAGGACAGGGATGAACACTGAAGCTTTCTTT.

The sample holds many counts of this clonotype. The chain combines TRBV20-1 with TRBJ1-1, with D hard to call. V lost 3 bases and J 7 bases, leaving 9 bases between the germline ends. The CDR3 spans 11 residues. Germline CDR1 is DFQATT and CDR2 is SNEGSKA (reference sequence). The CDR3 spells CSASTPGEAFF. CDR3 in DNA: TGCAGTGCTAGTACGCCGGGTGAAGCTTTCTTT.

In its sample, this clonotype was seen many times. V gene TRBV12-3 or TRBV12-4 combines with J gene TRBJ2-1; D gene uncertain. Trimming cost V 2 bases and J 8 bases, with 19 bases left between them. This CDR3 has 16 amino acids. CDR3 residues: CASSLPRVFNRDEQFF. The CDR3 DNA is TGTGCCAGCAGTTTACCCCGCGTCTTTAATCGGGATGAGCAGTTCTTC.

The gene calls are TRBV11-2 and TRBJ1-2, with D hard to call. This CDR3 contains 15 residues. CDR1 SGHAT and CDR2 FQNNGV come from the germline V gene. V was cut by 7 bases and J by 4 bases, with 19 bases left in between. The CDR3 region has the DNA TGTGCCAGCACCCCCCCCGAGGGCGGATTCTATGGCTACACCTTC. Translating gives CASTPPEGGFYGYTF.

Concerning this clonotype: A much larger clone differs from this one at a single base, so this may be a read error. The genes are TRBV27 and TRBJ2-1; possibly TRBD1 for D (5 bases). The CDR3 has 13 amino acids. CDR1 and CDR2 from the germline V gene are MNHEY and SMNVEV (reference sequence). The V end lost 5 bases, the J end lost 9 bases, and 14 bases lay between the germline ends. The CDR3 here is CASSGQTIGEQFF. In nucleotides, the CDR3 is TGTGCCAGCAGTGGACAAACTATCGGTGAGCAGTTCTTC.